The clone carrying this T cell receptor beta chain was found a few times. This record comes from a study of blood T cell repertoires in COVID-19. Study information: Italy, Spain and the United States were the sources of the convalescent and acute COVID-19 samples. In each case, the material was cDNA or gDNA derived from T cells, B-cell-depleted T cells, or PBMCs.

Source study methods: The assay estimated nucleated cells by amplifying reference gene primers. Produced via immunoSEQ multiplex PCR; TCRdb's table is partial and in-frame only. V and J calls and clone size come straight from that table; D and trimming were deduced from the DNA. The data contain approximately 200,000 clones, about 83% of them singletons. The V gene's germline CDR1 is MNHEY and CDR2 SVGAGI. There are 14 residues in the CDR3. V was shortened by 6 bases and J by 5 bases, with 11 bases between the two germline ends. This chain connects TRBV6-5 to TRBJ1-6; D remains unclear. This receptor was identified in a man aged 60 to 69 who had recovered from COVID-19. The specimen was peripheral blood. DNA for the CDR3: TGTGCCAGCAGACAGAGCTACCATAATTCACCCCTCCACTTT. Protein: CASRQSYHNSPLHF.